Listed below are T cell receptor beta chains from one sample, sequenced in a study of vaccination effects on CD4 cells after COVID-19. Method: immunoSEQ multiplex PCR; TCRdb's copy keeps in-frame clones and lacks some. The table shows 14,000 or so clones, with roughly 75% occurring only once. Their antigen targets remain unknown. The input for sequencing was CD4+ T cells from PBMCs cultured with SARS-CoV-2 spike peptides, taken after COVID-19 vaccination. These receptors originate from a human donor who had a prior SARS-CoV-2 infection. Both conserved end residues are part of each CDR3. A D gene is named only where the DNA matches it firmly. Size is stated for part of the rows, as once, few or many counts, or as a class when the clone is expanded.

v_gene	d_gene	j_gene	abundance	CDR3nt	CDR3aa
TRBV6-4	.	TRBJ2-1	.	TGTGCCAGCAGCCCACAGGGATCCTCCTACAATGAGCAGTTCTTC	CASSPQGSSYNEQFF
TRBV11-3	TRBD1	TRBJ2-6	once	TGTGCCAGCAGCGCCCGACAGGGCTCTGGGGCCAACGTCCTGACTTTC	CASSARQGSGANVLTF
TRBV7-2	.	TRBJ2-6	.	TGTGCCAGCAGCTTAGGCGTGTTGGGGGCCAACGTCCTGACTTTC	CASSLGVLGANVLTF
TRBV30	.	TRBJ1-1	.	TGTGCCTGGAGACGGGGGTTTGAAGCTTTCTTT	CAWRRGFEAFF
TRBV6-2/TRBV6-3	TRBD1	TRBJ2-3	.	TGTGCCAGCAGTTCCTCCCTTGGACAGGGCAGAGGAGGCGGCGATACGCAGTATTTT	CASSSSLGQGRGGGDTQYF
TRBV19	.	TRBJ1-5	once	TGTGCCAGTAAAGCCAGGCCCCTTGTGGGAAGTAGCAATCAGCCCCAGCATTTT	CASKARPLVGSSNQPQHF
TRBV6-5	.	TRBJ1-4	.	TGTGCCAGCAGTTACTCGACCGAAAATGAAAAACTGTTTTTT	CASSYSTENEKLFF
TRBV7-8	.	TRBJ1-5	.	TGTGCCAGCAGCTTATCCCGACATCAGCCCCAGCATTTT	CASSLSRHQPQHF
TRBV24-1	TRBD2	TRBJ2-2	.	TGTGCCACCAGTGATCCGCCGGGAGGGCAAGGAGGCACCGGGGAGCTGTTTTTT	CATSDPPGGQGGTGELFF
TRBV6-5	.	TRBJ1-5	once	TGTGCCAGCAGTTACGAGTTCAATCAGCCCCAGCATTTT	CASSYEFNQPQHF
TRBV2	.	TRBJ1-1	once	TGTGCCAGCAGTGGCCTTAGTTGGGGGCAGGGGAACACTGAAGCTTTCTTT	CASSGLSWGQGNTEAFF
TRBV5-1	.	TRBJ2-7	.	TGCGCCAGCAGCTCGGGACTGACTAACTACGAGCAGTACTTC	CASSSGLTNYEQYF
TRBV29-1	.	TRBJ2-5	.	TGCAGCGTGGTTCGGACGGGCACTAAAGAGACCCAGTACTTC	CSVVRTGTKETQYF
TRBV5-1	.	TRBJ1-1	.	TGCGCCAGCAGCGCCATTCCCTCTCCAGATGAAGCTTTCTTT	CASSAIPSPDEAFF
TRBV30	.	TRBJ1-2	.	TGTGCCTGGAGGCTAACTAACTATGGCTACACCTTC	CAWRLTNYGYTF
TRBV6-2/TRBV6-3	.	TRBJ2-5	.	TGTGCCAGCAGTTACCCGGCTGGCTCCACCCAGTACTTC	CASSYPAGSTQYF
TRBV2	.	TRBJ1-1	.	TGTGCCAGCAGTGACCCGGGACATTCGAGCACTGAAGCTTTCTTT	CASSDPGHSSTEAFF
TRBV24-1	TRBD1	TRBJ2-3	.	TGTGCCACCAGTGATGAGACAGGGGGCGCAGATACGCAGTATTTT	CATSDETGGADTQYF
TRBV11-3	TRBD1	TRBJ1-2	.	TGTGCCAGCAGCCCGCGACAGGGGAACTATGGCTACACCTTC	CASSPRQGNYGYTF
TRBV6-1	.	TRBJ2-3	.	TGTGCCAGCAGTGAAGCCCGGCCAGATACGCAGTATTTT	CASSEARPDTQYF
TRBV20-1	.	TRBJ2-1	once	TGCAGTGCTCGGGACTTAGGGCAGTTCTTC	CSARDLGQFF
TRBV30	TRBD1	TRBJ1-3	.	TGTGCCTGGAGTGTACAGGGGGCTGGAAACACCATATATTTT	CAWSVQGAGNTIYF
TRBV7-3	.	TRBJ2-6	.	TGTGCCAGCAGCCGAGCTGCATCTGGGGCCAACGTCCTGACTTTC	CASSRAASGANVLTF
TRBV18	TRBD1	TRBJ1-1	.	TGTGCCAGCTCACCTGGGACAGGGAACACTGAAGCTTTCTTT	CASSPGTGNTEAFF
TRBV7-2	.	TRBJ2-7	.	TGTGCCAGCAGCTTAGCAGGGTGGGGAAACGAGCAGTACTTC	CASSLAGWGNEQYF